Detailed here is one T cell receptor beta chain. The data stem from a study of T-cell reconstitution after alpha-beta-depleted transplantation in children. J gave up 1 base and V 8 bases, and 9 bases lay outside the gene matches. This CDR3 is 15 amino acids long. Germline CDR1 and CDR2: MNHNS and SASEGT. The TCRbeta library was prepared with unique molecular identifiers. TCRdb processed the PCR reads anew with MiXCR; each CDR3 protein has one entry. The data contain 420,000 or so distinct CDR3 sequences, roughly 10% of them seen just once; the ten biggest clones take up over 4.5%. The TCR originated in a human donor who donated a stem cell graft to a child with acute myeloid leukemia. Here the sequenced sample was PBMCs from the stem cell graft donor, taken from the stem cell graft. The rearrangement links TRBV6-1 to TRBJ2-3; 7 nucleotides line up with TRBD2. DNA of the CDR3: TGTGCCAGCGGATCCTCAAGCGGGGGCACAGATACGCAGTATTTT. It is translated as CASGSSSGGTDTQYF.